These 19 T cell receptor beta chains were all obtained from the same sample, sequenced in a study of T cells in Graves' hyperthyroidism and ophthalmopathy. There were TCR beta CDR3 regions amplified from RNA transcripts. Primed by the HTBI set, a first-round RT-PCR was run on the TCR CDR3. TCRdb independently ran MiXCR on the multiplex PCR reads; one entry per CDR3 protein. The profile shows about 95,000 distinct CDR3 sequences, about 37% of them singletons. Sequencing was performed on peripheral blood or thyroid tissue (not recorded which). These receptors all come from a woman in her 30s with Graves' hyperthyroidism.

The J gene is TRBJ1-2, the V gene TRBV4-2, with TRBD1 matching over 7 bases. Germline V CDR1 and CDR2: LGHNA, YNFKEQ. The trim removed 2 bases at V and 5 bases at J, leaving 17 bases unmatched. The CDR3 consists of 18 residues. CDR3 residues: CASSQWGRQGSSGYGYTF. CDR3 DNA sequence: TGTGCCAGCAGCCAATGGGGTAGACAGGGATCGTCTGGGTATGGCTACACCTTC.

This clonotype has a count of ten or more. The rearrangement joins TRBV2 to TRBJ1-4, with a possible D match to TRBD1 (5 bases). The CDR3 runs 12 residues. The V gene's germline CDR1 is SNHLY and CDR2 FYNNEI. The CDR3 sequence is CAGGVTNEKLFF. CDR3 DNA: TGTGCGGGGGGGGTGACTAATGAAAAACTGTTTTTT.

This clonotype has ten or more counts. The chain links TRBV5-1 to TRBJ2-7, with D unresolved. Germline CDR1 and CDR2: SGHRS and YFSETQ. This CDR3 region has 12 residues. V gave up 3 bases and J gave up 3 bases, with 7 bases separating them. CDR3 in DNA: TGCGCCAGCAGCTATCCAAGCTACGAGCAGTACTTC. Its translation is CASSYPSYEQYF. Drawing the rest from reference TRBV5-1 and TRBJ2-7, the complete variable domain is KAGVTQTPRYLIKTRGQQVTLSCSPISGHRSVSWYQQTPGQGLQFLFEYFSETQRNKGNFPGRFSGRQFSNSRSEMNVSTLELGDSALYLCASSYPSYEQYFGPGTRLTVT.

This clonotype was recorded many times. The chain carries TRBV4-1 and TRBJ2-7; possibly TRBD2 for D (6 bases). V shed 4 bases and J shed 3 bases, with 16 bases lying between them. The CDR3 length is 15 residues. CDR1 and CDR2 (germline): MGHRA, YSYEKL. The DNA of the CDR3 is TGCGCCAGCAGCCCGGGTAGCCGGGGGAGCTACGAGCAGTACTTC. It encodes CASSPGSRGSYEQYF.

At least ten counts were recorded for this clonotype. The chain joins TRBV9 to TRBJ1-1; TRBD1 agrees at 9 bases. Germline V CDR1 and CDR2: SGDLS, YYNGEE. This CDR3 region has 14 residues. The V segment lost 4 bases and the J segment 2 bases; nucleotides outside the gene matches: 3. The CDR3 sequence: CASSTGQGNTEAFF. The CDR3, as DNA: TGTGCCAGCAGCACGGGACAGGGTAACACTGAAGCTTTCTTT.

This clonotype was picked up many times. V usage is TRBV15 and J usage is TRBJ1-6, with no clear D. CDR3 length equals 13 residues. The germline gives CDR1 LNHNV, CDR2 YYDKDF (reference sequence). The germline V and J ends were trimmed by 1 base and 7 bases, with 5 bases remaining between them. CDR3 bases: TGTGCCACCAGCAGAGCCGAGAATTCACCCCTCCACTTT. Its protein product is CATSRAENSPLHF.

This clonotype was observed many times. V is TRBV12-3 or TRBV12-4 and J is TRBJ2-6; the D gene could be TRBD1 or TRBD2 (6 bases each). This CDR3 is built from 16 residues. V was shortened by 7 bases and J by 2 bases, with 15 bases between the two germline ends. Here the CDR3 DNA reads TGTGCCAGCACCCTATGGAGGGGGGCTGGGGCCAACGTCCTGACTTTC. Protein sequence: CASTLWRGAGANVLTF.

The chain employs TRBV25-1 and TRBJ1-6; 10 bases agree with TRBD1. This CDR3 is built from 14 residues. Germline CDR1 and CDR2: MGHDK and SYGVNS. CDR3 amino acids: CASQTGGDNSPLHF. In nucleotides, the CDR3 is TGTGCTAGCCAGACAGGGGGCGATAATTCACCCCTCCACTTT.

The chain couples TRBV7-9 to TRBJ2-7; tentatively, D is TRBD1 (5 bases). Germline lookup yields CDR1 SEHNR and CDR2 FQNEAQ (reference sequence). Trimming stripped 2 bases from V and 8 bases from J, with 19 bases between. The CDR3 contains 15 residues. The CDR3 here is CASSLLSYRGYKQYF. The CDR3 DNA is TGTGCCAGCAGCTTACTTAGCTATAGGGGATACAAGCAGTACTTC. Based on the CDR3 plus reference TRBV7-9 and TRBJ2-7, the full variable domain is DTGVSQNPRHKITKRGQNVTFRCDPISEHNRLYWYRQTLGQGPEFLTYFQNEAQLEKSRLLSDRFSAERPKGSFSTLEIQRTEQGDSAMYLCASSLLSYRGYKQYFGPGTRLTVT.

A remark on this clonotype: A much larger clone lies one base from this, so it may be a read error. The V call is TRBV2, the J call TRBJ2-5, with D tentatively TRBD2 (6 bases). This CDR3 is built from 14 residues. V was trimmed by 2 bases and J by 9 bases, leaving 16 bases between them. Germline V CDR1 and CDR2: SNHLY, FYNNEI. DNA of the CDR3: TGTGCCAGCAGTGAACGGGGGAGCAATCAGCCCCAGTACTTC. Translated, it gives CASSERGSNQPQYF.

On this clonotype: This clone may be a read error of a much larger clone one base away. V usage is TRBV7-8 and J usage is TRBJ1-4; unclear D gene. CDR1 and CDR2 from the germline V gene are SGHVS and FQNEAQ. CDR3 length equals 13 residues. The CDR3 DNA follows: TGTGCCAGCTCACCGGAGCTTCGGGAAAACCTGTTTTTT. It codes for CASSPELRENLFF.

Many counts were recorded for this clonotype. The CDR3 region is CASSLQGGGNQPQHF. CDR3 DNA: TGTGCCAGCAGTTTACAGGGAGGGGGCAATCAGCCCCAGCATTTT. The V call is TRBV27, the J call TRBJ1-5, with D perhaps matching TRBD1 (5 bases). CDR3 size: 15 residues. CDR1 MNHEY and CDR2 SMNVEV come from the germline V gene (reference sequence). V gave up 2 bases and J gave up 2 bases, with 10 bases separating them.

V is TRBV20-1 and J is TRBJ2-7; 7 positions match TRBD1. There are 14 residues in the CDR3. The V and J ends lost 3 bases and 4 bases, in that order; junction bases with no gene match: 9. Per the germline V gene, CDR1 is DFQATT and CDR2 is SNEGSKA (reference sequence). CDR3 DNA: TGCAGTGCTAGCGCCGGGACAGCGAGATACGAGCAGTACTTC. Amino acids: CSASAGTARYEQYF.

The chain carries TRBV20-1 and TRBJ2-5, with TRBD1 matching 9 bases. The length of the CDR3 is 15 residues. CDR1 and CDR2 (germline): DFQATT, SNEGSKA (reference sequence). V lost 6 bases, J lost 3 bases, and 11 bases stayed unmatched. The CDR3 DNA follows: TGCAGTGCCCAAACAGGGGGCGGGATGAAAGAGACCCAGTACTTC. It codes for CSAQTGGGMKETQYF.

At least ten counts were recorded for this clonotype. This sequence joins TRBV12-3 or TRBV12-4 and TRBJ1-3; D perhaps matches TRBD1 (6 bases). V was trimmed by 6 bases and J by 4 bases, leaving 19 bases between them. The CDR3 contains 16 residues. The CDR3 reads CASSKIAGGRGNTIYF. The CDR3 coding sequence is TGTGCCAGCAGCAAGATTGCGGGGGGCAGAGGAAACACCATATATTTT.

The chain has TRBV9 and TRBJ1-6; TRBD1 agrees at 8 bases. The CDR3 runs 14 residues. Looked up from germline, CDR1 is SGDLS and CDR2 is YYNGEE. Trimming cost V 5 bases and J 6 bases; bases outside gene matches: 4. The CDR3 sequence is CASRVTGVNSPLHF. CDR3 DNA sequence: TGTGCCAGCAGAGTGACAGGGGTTAATTCACCCCTCCACTTT.

This rearrangement joins TRBV2 to TRBJ1-3, with D perhaps matching TRBD1 (5 bases). This CDR3 comprises 13 residues. Trimming left V 8 bases short and J 4 bases short, with 12 bases between. Germline CDR1 SNHLY, CDR2 FYNNEI. CDR3 coding DNA: TGTGCCAGCCAGGGCGGACAAGGAAACACCATATATTTT. It is translated as CASQGGQGNTIYF.

The gene calls are TRBV7-3 and TRBJ2-1; 10 positions agree with TRBD2. V was pared by 5 bases and J by 4 bases, with 5 bases of the junction left unmatched. This CDR3 has 15 residues. Per the germline V gene, CDR1 is SGHTA and CDR2 is FQGTGA. The CDR3 DNA reads TGTGCCAGCAGCCAAGGGACTAGCGAGTACAATGAGCAGTTCTTC. Protein product: CASSQGTSEYNEQFF. The whole variable domain, filled in from reference TRBV7-3 and TRBJ2-1, reads GAGVSQTPSNKVTEKGKYVELRCDPISGHTALYWYRQSLGQGPEFLIYFQGTGAADDSGLPNDRFFAVRPEGSVSTLKIQRTERGDSAVYLCASSQGTSEYNEQFFGPGTRLTVL.

This clonotype was seen a few times. The chain is built from TRBV2 and TRBJ2-7; D assignment may be TRBD1 or TRBD2 (5 bases each). Germline V gene data show CDR1 as SNHLY and CDR2 as FYNNEI. Trimming stripped 6 bases from V and 4 bases from J, with 25 bases between. The CDR3 spans 17 residues. CDR3 coding DNA: TGTGCCAGCAGCAACACCAGGGTCGGGTTAGCGATGTACGAGCAGTACTTC. As protein: CASSNTRVGLAMYEQYF. Variable domain in full (rest from reference TRBV2 and TRBJ2-7): EPEVTQTPSHQVTQMGQEVILRCVPISNHLYFYWYRQILGQKVEFLVSFYNNEISEKSEIFDDQFSVERPDGSNFTLKIRSTKLEDSAMYFCASSNTRVGLAMYEQYFGPGTRLTVT.